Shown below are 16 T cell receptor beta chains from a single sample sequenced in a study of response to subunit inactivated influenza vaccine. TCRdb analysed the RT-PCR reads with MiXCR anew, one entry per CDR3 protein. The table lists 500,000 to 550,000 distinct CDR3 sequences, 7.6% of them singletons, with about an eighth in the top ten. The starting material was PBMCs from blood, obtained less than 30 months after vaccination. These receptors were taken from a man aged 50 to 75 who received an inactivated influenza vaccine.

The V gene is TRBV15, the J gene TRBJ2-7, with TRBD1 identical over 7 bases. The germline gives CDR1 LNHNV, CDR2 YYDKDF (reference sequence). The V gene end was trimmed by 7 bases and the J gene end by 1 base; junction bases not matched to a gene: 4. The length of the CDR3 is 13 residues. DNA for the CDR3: TGTGCCACCACGGCAGGGGGTTCCTACGAGCAGTACTTC. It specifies CATTAGGSYEQYF.

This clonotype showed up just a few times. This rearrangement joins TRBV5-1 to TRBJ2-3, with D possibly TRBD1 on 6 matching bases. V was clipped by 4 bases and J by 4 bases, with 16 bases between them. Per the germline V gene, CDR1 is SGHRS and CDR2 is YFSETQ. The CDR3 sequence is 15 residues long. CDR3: CASSPTLDSADTQYF. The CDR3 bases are TGCGCCAGCAGCCCCACCCTGGACAGCGCAGATACGCAGTATTTT.

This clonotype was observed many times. In DNA form, the CDR3 reads TGTGCCACCAGCAGACTGCCGGGACAGACAGATACGCAGTATTTT. Encoded protein: CATSRLPGQTDTQYF. The rearrangement joins TRBV15 to TRBJ2-3; the match to TRBD1 covers 7 bases. Germline lookup yields CDR1 LNHNV and CDR2 YYDKDF (reference sequence). The J segment lost 3 bases and the V segment lost 2 bases, leaving 5 bases of the junction unmatched. This CDR3 contains 15 residues.

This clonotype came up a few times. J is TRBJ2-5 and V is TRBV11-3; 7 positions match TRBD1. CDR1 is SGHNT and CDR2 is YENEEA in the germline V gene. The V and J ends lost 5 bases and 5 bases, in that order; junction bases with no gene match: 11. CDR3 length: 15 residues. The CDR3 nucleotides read TGTGCCAGCAGCCCGGGACAGAAAGCCTGGGAGACCCAGTACTTC. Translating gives CASSPGQKAWETQYF.

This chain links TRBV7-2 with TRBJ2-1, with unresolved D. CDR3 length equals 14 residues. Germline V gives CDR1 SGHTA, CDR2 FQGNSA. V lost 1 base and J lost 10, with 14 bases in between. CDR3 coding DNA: TGTGCCAGCAGCTTAGGCAGACACTATGGGGAGCAGTTCTTC. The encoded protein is CASSLGRHYGEQFF.

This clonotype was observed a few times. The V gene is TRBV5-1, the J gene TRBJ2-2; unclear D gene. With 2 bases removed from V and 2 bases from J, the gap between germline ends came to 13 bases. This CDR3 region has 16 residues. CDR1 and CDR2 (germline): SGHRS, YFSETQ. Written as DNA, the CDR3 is TGCGCCAGCAGCTTTAACGAGAAGCCCAACACCGGGGAGCTGTTTTTT. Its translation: CASSFNEKPNTGELFF. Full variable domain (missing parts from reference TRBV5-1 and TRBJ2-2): KAGVTQTPRYLIKTRGQQVTLSCSPISGHRSVSWYQQTPGQGLQFLFEYFSETQRNKGNFPGRFSGRQFSNSRSEMNVSTLELGDSALYLCASSFNEKPNTGELFFGEGSRLTVL.

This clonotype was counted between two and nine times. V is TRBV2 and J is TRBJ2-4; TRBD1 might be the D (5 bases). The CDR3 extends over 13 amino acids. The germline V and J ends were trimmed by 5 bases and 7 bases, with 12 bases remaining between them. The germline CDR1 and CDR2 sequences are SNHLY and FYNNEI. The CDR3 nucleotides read TGTGCCAGCAGTCCAGACAGTTATAACATTCAGTACTTC. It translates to CASSPDSYNIQYF.

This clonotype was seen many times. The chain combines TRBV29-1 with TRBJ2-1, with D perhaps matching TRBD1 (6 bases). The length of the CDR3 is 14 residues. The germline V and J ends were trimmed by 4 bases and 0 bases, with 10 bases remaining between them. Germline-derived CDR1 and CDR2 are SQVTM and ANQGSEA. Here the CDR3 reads CSVATGRSYNEQFF. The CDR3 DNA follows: TGCAGCGTTGCGACAGGTCGCTCCTACAATGAGCAGTTCTTC.

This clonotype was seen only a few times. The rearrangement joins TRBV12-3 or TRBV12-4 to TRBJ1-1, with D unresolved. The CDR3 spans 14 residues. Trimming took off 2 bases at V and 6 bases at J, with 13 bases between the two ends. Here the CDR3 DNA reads TGTGCCAGCAGTTTATTCGCGGCAGCCCCTGAAGCTTTCTTT. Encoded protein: CASSLFAAAPEAFF.

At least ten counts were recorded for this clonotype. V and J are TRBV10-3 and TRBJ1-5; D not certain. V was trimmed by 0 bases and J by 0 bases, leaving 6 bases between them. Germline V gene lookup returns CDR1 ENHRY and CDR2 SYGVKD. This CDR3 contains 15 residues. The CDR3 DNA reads TGTGCCATCAGTGAGTCAGAGAATAGCAATCAGCCCCAGCATTTT. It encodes CAISESENSNQPQHF.

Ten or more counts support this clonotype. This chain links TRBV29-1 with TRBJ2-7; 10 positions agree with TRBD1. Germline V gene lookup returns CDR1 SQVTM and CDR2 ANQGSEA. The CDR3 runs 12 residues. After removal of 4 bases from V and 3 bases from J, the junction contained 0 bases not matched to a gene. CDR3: CSVGTGGYEQYF. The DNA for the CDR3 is TGCAGCGTTGGGACAGGGGGCTACGAGCAGTACTTC.

The DNA for the CDR3 is TGTGCCAGCTCACCTCGGATGGACTACGAGCAGTACTTC. Its protein product is CASSPRMDYEQYF. This chain links TRBV18 with TRBJ2-7; D is ambiguous. CDR3 size: 13 residues. Germline V gene lookup returns CDR1 KGHSH and CDR2 LQKENI. The V and J ends lost 3 bases and 3 bases respectively, with 9 bases between them. Variable domain in full (rest from reference TRBV18 and TRBJ2-7): NAGVMQNPRHLVRRRGQEARLRCSPMKGHSHVYWYRQLPEEGLKFMVYLQKENIIDESGMPKERFSAEFPKEGPSILRIQQVVRGDSAAYFCASSPRMDYEQYFGPGTRLTVT.

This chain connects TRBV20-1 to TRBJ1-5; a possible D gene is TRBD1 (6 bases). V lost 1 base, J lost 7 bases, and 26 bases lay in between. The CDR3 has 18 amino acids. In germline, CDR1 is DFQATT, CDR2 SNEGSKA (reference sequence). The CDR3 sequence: CSARVSYSSGRGDQPQHF. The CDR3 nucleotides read TGCAGTGCTAGAGTCAGTTATTCCTCGGGCAGGGGCGACCAGCCCCAGCATTTT.

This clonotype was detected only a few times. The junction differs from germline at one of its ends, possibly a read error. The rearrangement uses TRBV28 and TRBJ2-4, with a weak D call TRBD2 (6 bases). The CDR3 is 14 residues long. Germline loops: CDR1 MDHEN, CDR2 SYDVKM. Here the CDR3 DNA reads TGTGGCAGCAAGGGAGGTGGTTCCAAAAACATTCAGTACTTC. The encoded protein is CGSKGGGSKNIQYF.

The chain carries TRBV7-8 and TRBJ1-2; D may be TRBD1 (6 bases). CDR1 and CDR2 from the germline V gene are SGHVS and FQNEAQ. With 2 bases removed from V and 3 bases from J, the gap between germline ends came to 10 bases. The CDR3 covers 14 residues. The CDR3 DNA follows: TGTGCCAGCAGCTTACAGGGACAAGACTATGGCTACACCTTC. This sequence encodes CASSLQGQDYGYTF. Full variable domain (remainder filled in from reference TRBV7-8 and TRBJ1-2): GAGVSQSPRYKVAKRGQDVALRCDPISGHVSLFWYQQALGQGPEFLTYFQNEAQLDKSGLPSDRFFAERPEGSVSTLKIQRTQQEDSAVYLCASSLQGQDYGYTFGSGTRLTVV.

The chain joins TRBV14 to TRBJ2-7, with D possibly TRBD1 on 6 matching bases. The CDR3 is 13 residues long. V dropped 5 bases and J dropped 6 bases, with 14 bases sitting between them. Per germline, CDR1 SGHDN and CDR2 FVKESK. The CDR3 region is CASSWTERAEQYF. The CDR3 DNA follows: TGTGCCAGCAGCTGGACAGAAAGGGCCGAGCAGTACTTC.